Listed below are T cell receptor beta chains from one sample, sequenced in a study of beta chain features in type 1 diabetes. This table comes from immunoSEQ multiplex PCR, and its TCRdb copy is limited to in-frame clones, with some not included. This table has hundreds of thousands of clones, over 9.5% appearing once. The specimen sequenced was naive CD4+ T cells from blood. These TCRs come from a woman aged 18-29 years with type 1 diabetes. Each CDR3 is given without its conserved first and last residue. The D gene is left open where the match is weak. Where a row states a size, it is once, few, many or the class of an expanded clone; other rows omit it.

V gene: TRBV29-1; D gene: NA; J gene: TRBJ1-1; clone size: few; CDR3 protein: SGGGGFSEAF
V gene: TRBV18; D gene: TRBD1; J gene: TRBJ1-2; clone size: NA; CDR3 protein: ASSPGQVDYGYT
V gene: TRBV28; D gene: TRBD1; J gene: TRBJ1-2; clone size: few; CDR3 protein: ASRLTPGQGTYGYT
V gene: TRBV4-3; D gene: NA; J gene: TRBJ2-5; clone size: few; CDR3 protein: ASSQPGQTQY
V gene: TRBV9; D gene: NA; J gene: TRBJ2-5; clone size: few; CDR3 protein: ASSVDYRGGETQY
V gene: TRBV7-2; D gene: NA; J gene: TRBJ2-1; clone size: few; CDR3 protein: ASSLGVHNEQF
V gene: TRBV19; D gene: NA; J gene: TRBJ2-7; clone size: few; CDR3 protein: ASSVSLSSYEQY
V gene: TRBV29-1; D gene: NA; J gene: TRBJ1-5; clone size: few; CDR3 protein: SVVWTDNQPQH
V gene: TRBV9; D gene: TRBD1; J gene: TRBJ2-1; clone size: NA; CDR3 protein: ASSVASRDRSNEQF
V gene: TRBV19; D gene: TRBD1; J gene: TRBJ1-1; clone size: few; CDR3 protein: ASIDRVYAF
V gene: TRBV18; D gene: NA; J gene: TRBJ1-1; clone size: few; CDR3 protein: ASGGRKEAF
V gene: TRBV5-1; D gene: NA; J gene: TRBJ2-5; clone size: NA; CDR3 protein: ASSPTAGGETQY
V gene: TRBV7-7; D gene: TRBD2; J gene: TRBJ2-1; clone size: few; CDR3 protein: ASSAVAGGRNEQF
V gene: TRBV5-1; D gene: TRBD2; J gene: TRBJ2-1; clone size: NA; CDR3 protein: ASSQGTSGDNEQF
V gene: TRBV14; D gene: NA; J gene: TRBJ2-1; clone size: few; CDR3 protein: ASSQDGGFNEQF
V gene: TRBV4-1; D gene: TRBD2; J gene: TRBJ2-7; clone size: few; CDR3 protein: ASSQLGGSPDEQY
V gene: TRBV4-2; D gene: TRBD1; J gene: TRBJ1-2; clone size: few; CDR3 protein: ASSHSMGQDLLGYT
V gene: TRBV7-9; D gene: TRBD2; J gene: TRBJ2-7; clone size: NA; CDR3 protein: ASSPGGWGLLRNEQY
V gene: TRBV5-1; D gene: TRBD1; J gene: TRBJ2-1; clone size: few; CDR3 protein: ASSTGQGLYNEQF
V gene: TRBV4-2; D gene: TRBD1; J gene: TRBJ2-7; clone size: few; CDR3 protein: ASSQPSGTGNYEQY
V gene: TRBV30; D gene: NA; J gene: TRBJ2-3; clone size: few; CDR3 protein: AWSVAAANTQY
V gene: TRBV14; D gene: NA; J gene: TRBJ2-3; clone size: few; CDR3 protein: ASSQLDSLRVGTDTQY
V gene: TRBV7-8; D gene: NA; J gene: TRBJ2-5; clone size: few; CDR3 protein: ASSLAPVGQSQY
V gene: TRBV9; D gene: TRBD1; J gene: TRBJ2-2; clone size: few; CDR3 protein: ASSQNRGNTGELF
V gene: TRBV6-5; D gene: NA; J gene: TRBJ2-7; clone size: NA; CDR3 protein: ASSPTRERYEQY
V gene: TRBV2; D gene: NA; J gene: TRBJ2-4; clone size: few; CDR3 protein: ASSDDVSVNIQY
V gene: TRBV28; D gene: TRBD2; J gene: TRBJ2-1; clone size: few; CDR3 protein: ASSLPLAGVQSEQF